This entry describes one TCR beta chain. Time point noted: pretreatment peripheral blood. The germline gives CDR1 SGHNT, CDR2 YYREEE (reference sequence). V lost 0 bases to trimming and J lost 4 bases; unmatched junction nucleotides: 3. The CDR3 totals 15 residues. The data were produced by immunoSEQ multiplex PCR, yet TCRdb's version contains in-frame clones alone and is incomplete. The sample includes around 92,000 clones, roughly 90% of them seen just once. The data were taken from a study of PD-L1 blockade in urothelial cancer. At the level of the study: From 2014, patients received atezolizumab, given as 1,200 mg intravenously every 3 weeks.

This chain links TRBV5-4 with TRBJ2-5; 10 nucleotides match TRBD2. The TCR originated in a woman aged 80 or over with urothelial cancer. This material consisted of PBMCs, taken around atezolizumab (anti-PD-L1) treatment. The CDR3 DNA reads TGTGCCAGCAGCTTGGTAGCGGGAGGTGGAGAGACCCAGTACTTC. Amino acids: CASSLVAGGGETQYF.